This T cell receptor (beta chain) originates from a study of cytomegalovirus exposure and HLA in healthy donors. Study-wide results and caveats: The authors later found TCR association rates varying by HLA locus, with DRB1 most and HLA-C fewest. Data from an earlier analysis indicated that most TCR beta V segments were productive either about 90% or about 30% of the time. The authors later found HLA-associated TCR beta chains more clonally expanded than equally common others. Common viral pathogens (according to a later analysis) appeared linked to several of the most significant clusters.

Of note for this clone: Its antigen is currently unknown.

This CDR3 spans 15 amino acids. The ends were cut back, 2 bases at V and 7 bases at J, with 17 bases in the middle. Germline CDR1 and CDR2: MNHNS and SASEGT. The study ran its PCR with 60 Vbeta and 13 Jbeta primers. Libraries were prepared by immunoSEQ multiplex PCR; TCRdb keeps only in-frame clonotypes and omits some of them. The data show roughly 170,000 clones, with approximately 84% seen just once and about 5% held by the top ten. The sequenced sample consisted of PBMCs. The genes are TRBV6-1 and TRBJ1-1; D possibly corresponds to TRBD1 (6 bases). The source is a woman between 45 and 65 years old in good health and CMV-seropositive. CDR3 DNA: TGTGCCAGCAGTGAAAAGGGTATTCGGACAGTTGAAGCTTTCTTT. Amino acids: CASSEKGIRTVEAFF.